This T cell receptor (beta chain) was sequenced during a study of blood T cell repertoires in COVID-19 (dated by TCRdb to 2020 to 2021). Regarding the complete study: Samples from collaborators originated in the United States, Italy and Spain and spanned both the acute and convalescent phases of COVID-19. The prospective study material was composed of cDNA or gDNA derived from T cells, B-cell-depleted T cells, or PBMCs. The dataset comprised deeply sampled blood TCRbeta repertoires from subjects exposed to, actively infected with, or recovered from COVID-19. The repertoires were released in a freely available public database meant as a resource for research on the immune response to SARS-CoV-2. Samples were obtained from the ongoing ImmuneRACE study (first 160 participants) and from over 1,000 subjects provided by 6 global collaborators. Nearly every sample came with metadata listing a de-identified subject ID, COVID-19 status, age in years and sex. Where available, HLA class I and class II types were obtained from metadata supplied by the sample provider rather than from assay-based typing.

The immunoSEQ Assay, a bias-controlled multiplex PCR, was used to amplify TCRbeta CDR3 regions from genomic DNA. The study's own analysis went as follows. The number of nucleated cells in each sample was estimated from the amplification of reference gene primers within the assay. Sequence reads were collapsed and filtered to measure the absolute abundance of every unique TCRbeta CDR3 rearrangement. For each sample, productive Simpson clonality was calculated by taking the square root of Simpson's diversity index across productive rearrangements. As stored in TCRdb, this immuneACCESS dataset retains in-frame rearrangements with V and J assigned. A fraction of the clones does not appear; measured against another copy, unresolved V genes explain less than half of the discrepancy, and the remainder lacks a known reason. V, J and clone size derive from that table, while D and trimming were established from the DNA sequence. In this sample the table shows about 200,000 clones, 65% to 85% of which occur a single time. Less than 3.5% of the sample lies in the top ten.

A word on this clone: This clone's antigen is unknown. One base away there is no much larger clone; base qualities are not given.

Spanning cysteine to phenylalanine, the CDR3 consists of 14 amino acids. This entry keeps only the CDR3 DNA: 42 bases, framed from base 1. The germline V gene (reference sequence) yields SEHNR for CDR1 and FQNEAQ for CDR2. V is trimmed back by 5 bases and J by 6 bases, and the junction contains 6 bases that no gene match accounts for. Participants in the prospective study were enrolled through a virtual design, were aged about 18 to 100 years, and lived in roughly 24 United States geographic areas. In the prospective study, cohorts were assigned on the basis of participant-reported clinical history obtained from a screening survey and a study questionnaire. Exposed participants were defined as having been in contact with someone with a PCR-confirmed or clinician-diagnosed COVID-19 case within 2 weeks of study entry. Mobile phlebotomists in the prospective study collected whole blood, serum and a nasopharyngeal or oropharyngeal swab from every participant. Participants in the prospective study had the option to provide additional blood draws and questionnaires over an approximately 2-month period. Before DNA extraction, prospective study blood samples were shipped either frozen or at room temperature.

Summary of the overall study and its limitations: The amount of clinical and demographic metadata varied by source and participant and was provided uncurated.

The TCR was taken from a woman in her 30s who had been exposed to COVID-19. Input material: PBMCs or T cells enriched from blood (not recorded which). The sequence links TRBV7-9 to TRBJ2-4; 8 central bases correspond to TRBD1. The DNA sequence is TGTGCCAGCAGCGGCGGACAGGGTGGAAACATTCAGTACTTC. Its protein is CASSGGQGGNIQYF.